The 5 T cell receptor beta chains in this list originate from one sample, sequenced in a study of blood T cell repertoires in COVID-19. TCRdb's table, derived via immunoSEQ multiplex PCR, lists solely in-frame clones and lacks some. The table shows under 150,000 clones, with over 85% occurring only once. The specimen sequenced was peripheral blood. The source is a man aged 45 to 65 with active COVID-19.

This chain uses TRBV2 with TRBJ1-1; 7 positions agree with TRBD1. This CDR3 is 15 amino acids long. The trim removed 1 base at V and 12 bases at J, leaving 14 bases unmatched. Germline V lookup: CDR1 SNHLY, CDR2 FYNNEI. The CDR3 bases are TGTGCCAGCAGTGAAGGACCGGTAAGGGGGCACGGGACTTTCTTT. The encoded protein is CASSEGPVRGHGTFF. Supplemented by reference TRBV2 and TRBJ1-1, the full variable domain reads EPEVTQTPSHQVTQMGQEVILRCVPISNHLYFYWYRQILGQKVEFLVSFYNNEISEKSEIFDDQFSVERPDGSNFTLKIRSTKLEDSAMYFCASSEGPVRGHGTFFGQGTRLTVV.

This clone appeared once. The CDR3 nucleotides read TGTGCCAGCAGGCCTGGTGGGACTAGCGGGATCCGCCGCTTACAAGAGACCCAGTACTTC. It codes for CASRPGGTSGIRRLQETQYF. The rearrangement joins TRBV28 to TRBJ2-5, with 13 bases aligning to TRBD2. Looked up from germline, CDR1 is MDHEN and CDR2 is SYDVKM. This CDR3 spans 20 amino acids. J was trimmed by 2 bases and V by 6 bases; bases with no gene match: 18.

CDR3 bases: TGCAGCGTTGAAGTACAGGGGACTGAAGCTTTCTTT. It is translated as CSVEVQGTEAFF. The V call is TRBV29-1, the J call TRBJ1-1; 7 bases align to TRBD1. Unmatched junction bases numbered 1, after V lost 1 base and J lost 5 bases. CDR1 is SQVTM and CDR2 is ANQGSEA in the germline V gene. The CDR3 runs 12 residues.

This sequence joins TRBV5-1 and TRBJ2-7; 8 bases match TRBD1. The CDR3 length is 14 residues. Per the germline V gene, CDR1 is SGHRS and CDR2 is YFSETQ. V lost 0 bases and J lost 7; bases outside the gene matches: 6. The CDR3 region is CASSLGGQGREQYF. The CDR3 DNA sequence: TGCGCCAGCAGCTTGGGAGGACAGGGCCGAGAGCAGTACTTC.

This sequence joins TRBV24-1 and TRBJ2-1, with 11 nucleotides matching TRBD2. This CDR3 has 14 amino acids. The germline V gene encodes CDR1 KGHDR and CDR2 SFDVKD. Losses at the gene ends were 5 bases for V and 9 bases for J; bases not matched to a gene: 5. The CDR3 is CATSGLAGLGEQFF. The CDR3 nucleotides are TGTGCCACCAGTGGACTAGCGGGACTGGGTGAGCAGTTCTTC.